This T cell receptor (beta chain) is from a study of CD8 T cells in Susac syndrome. The authors reverse transcribed about 0.45 to 1 ug RNA with random hexamers. TCRdb re-called the immunoSEQ multiplex PCR reads with MiXCR, one entry per CDR3 protein. Of fewer than 150,000 distinct CDR3 sequences listed, around 91% are singletons. The clonotype was recovered from a human donor with multiple sclerosis. What was sequenced was CD8+ T cells from PBMCs.

The CDR3 DNA sequence: TGTGCCAGCAGTAGCCAGGAGTGGGCAGATACGCAGTATTTT. It yields the protein CASSSQEWADTQYF. The V and J genes are TRBV25-1 and TRBJ2-3; D not certain. CDR3 length: 14 residues. Per the germline V gene, CDR1 is MGHDK and CDR2 is SYGVNS. Deletions cut 5 bases from V and 4 bases from J, with 13 bases between. Full variable domain (remainder filled in from reference TRBV25-1 and TRBJ2-3): EADIYQTPRYLVIGTGKKITLECSQTMGHDKMYWYQQDPGMELHLIHYSYGVNSTEKGDLSSESTVSRIRTEHFPLTLESARPSHTSQYLCASSSQEWADTQYFGPGTRLTVL.